These T cell receptor beta chains were read from a single sample in a study of T cells in Graves' hyperthyroidism and ophthalmopathy. MiXCR was run by TCRdb on the multiplex PCR reads, yielding one entry per CDR3 protein. There are about 660,000 distinct CDR3 sequences in the sample; just under 45% occur only once, and less than 8.5% lies in the top ten. Sequencing was performed on peripheral blood or thyroid tissue (not recorded which). The receptors shown here come from an adult man with Graves' disease, either hyperthyroidism or ophthalmopathy (not recorded which). CDR3s include the opening cysteine and the closing phenylalanine or tryptophan. A D gene is named only where the DNA matches it firmly. For some rows the clone size is stated as once, few or many, or as a class when expanded; others skip it.

V gene,D gene,J gene,clone size,CDR3 DNA,CDR3 protein
TRBV20-1,TRBD2,TRBJ2-7,once,TGCAGTGCTAGCCCTCTAGCGGGAGGGCATCACGAGCGGTACTTC,CSASPLAGGHHERYF
TRBV19,.,TRBJ1-2,few,TGTGCCAGTAGTCTCCGGACAGAAAACTATGGCTACACCTTC,CASSLRTENYGYTF
TRBV20-1,.,TRBJ1-4,few,TGCAGTGCGAATCCTTTCAGCGCAACTAATGAAAAACTGTTTTTT,CSANPFSATNEKLFF
TRBV7-9,.,TRBJ1-3,.,TGTGCCAGCAGCCAAGAGGTCTCGCGGACCTCTGGAAACACCATATATTTT,CASSQEVSRTSGNTIYF
TRBV20-1,TRBD2,TRBJ2-7,.,TGCAGTGCCCGGTCTTTGCGGGGGTCCTCCTACGAGCAGTACTTC,CSARSLRGSSYEQYF
TRBV7-8,TRBD2,TRBJ2-7,.,TGTGCCAGCAGCTTCAATATCCCGGGACTAGGGTCGTACGAGCAGCACTTC,CASSFNIPGLGSYEQHF
TRBV5-1,.,TRBJ1-1,.,TGCGCCAGCAGCCGGACAGACGAGATGAACACTGAAGCTTTCTTT,CASSRTDEMNTEAFF
TRBV29-1,.,TRBJ1-1,.,TGCAGCGTTGTCACAGGGACTGAAGCTTTCTTT,CSVVTGTEAFF
TRBV19,.,TRBJ1-2,.,TGTGCCAGTAGTTCCAGGGGCTATGGCTACACCTTC,CASSSRGYGYTF
TRBV20-1,TRBD1,TRBJ2-5,.,TGCAGTGGTTGGACAGGGGTCAATCAGCCCCAGTACTTC,CSGWTGVNQPQYF
TRBV9,.,TRBJ1-2,.,TGTGCCAGCAGCGTGATGACAGACAACTATGGCTACACCTTC,CASSVMTDNYGYTF
TRBV20-1,.,TRBJ2-7,.,TGCAGTGCTAGGTCGGGATCCTCCTACGAGCAGTACTTC,CSARSGSSYEQYF
TRBV9,TRBD1,TRBJ2-7,.,TGTGCCAGCAGCCCTACCGGGACAGAAAACTACGAGCAGTACTTC,CASSPTGTENYEQYF
TRBV7-2,.,TRBJ1-2,few,TGTGCCAGCAGCTTACCAGGGGTCTATGGCTACACCTTC,CASSLPGVYGYTF
TRBV10-1,.,TRBJ1-6,.,TGCGCCAGCAGTGAGGACTATAATTCACCCCTCCACTTT,CASSEDYNSPLHF
TRBV2,.,TRBJ1-5,.,TGTGCCAGCAGTTATCCGGCAGGGAGAGGGTTTGGCAATCAGCCCCAGCATTTT,CASSYPAGRGFGNQPQHF
TRBV2,.,TRBJ1-5,few,TGTGCCAGCAGTGAACGGGTATTGGGCAATCAGCCCCAGCATTTT,CASSERVLGNQPQHF
TRBV7-2,.,TRBJ2-5,.,TGTGCCAGCAGTGAGGGCGACCTTGGTGGGGAGACCCAGTACTTC,CASSEGDLGGETQYF
TRBV9,.,TRBJ1-3,few,TGTGCCAGCAGCGTAGACGGGCAGCGGTCTGGAAACACCATATATTTT,CASSVDGQRSGNTIYF
TRBV7-9,.,TRBJ1-4,many,TGTGCCAGCAGCTTGATTCTCGGAAATAATGAAAAACTGTTTTTT,CASSLILGNNEKLFF
TRBV29-1,.,TRBJ2-5,.,TGCAGCGTTGAAGTCGGGGGAGAGACCCAGTACTTC,CSVEVGGETQYF
TRBV6-5,.,TRBJ1-2,many,TGTGCCAGCAGAGAGGACAGCCATGGCTACACCTTC,CASREDSHGYTF
TRBV20-1,.,TRBJ1-5,many,TGCAGTGCTAGCCCCCTCCATCAGCCCCAGCATTTT,CSASPLHQPQHF
TRBV11-2,.,TRBJ1-4,many,TGTGCCAGCAGCCATCGGACAGCTGCAACTAATGAAAAACTGTTTTTT,CASSHRTAATNEKLFF
TRBV6-5,.,TRBJ1-5,.,TGTGCCAGCAGTTACTCAGGGGGTTCGGGGCCCCAGCATTTT,CASSYSGGSGPQHF
TRBV2,TRBD1,TRBJ1-6,many,TGTGCCAGTAGTGGACAGGGGGCAGGTTCACCCCTCCACTTT,CASSGQGAGSPLHF
TRBV6-6,.,TRBJ1-1,many,TGTGCCAGCCTGACTGTTGGCCAGGTGGGAGCAGCTTTCTTT,CASLTVGQVGAAFF